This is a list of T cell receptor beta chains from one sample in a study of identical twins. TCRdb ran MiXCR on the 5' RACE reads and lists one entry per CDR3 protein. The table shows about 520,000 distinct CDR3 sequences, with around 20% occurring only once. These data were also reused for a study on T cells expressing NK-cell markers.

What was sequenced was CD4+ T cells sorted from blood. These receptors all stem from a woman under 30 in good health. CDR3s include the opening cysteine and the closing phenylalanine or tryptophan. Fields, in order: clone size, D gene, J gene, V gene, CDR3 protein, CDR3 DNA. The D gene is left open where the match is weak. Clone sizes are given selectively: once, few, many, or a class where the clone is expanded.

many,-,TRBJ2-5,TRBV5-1,CASSLGQSETQYF,TGCGCCAGCAGCTTAGGACAGTCAGAGACCCAGTACTTC
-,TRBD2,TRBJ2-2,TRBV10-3,CAISGDSGTNTGELFF,TGTGCCATCAGTGGGGATAGCGGGACGAACACCGGGGAGCTGTTTTTT
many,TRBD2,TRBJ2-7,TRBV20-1,CSARDSGSSDEQYF,TGCAGTGCTAGAGATAGCGGGAGTAGCGACGAGCAGTACTTC
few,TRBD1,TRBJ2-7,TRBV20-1,CSARTGTGEYEQYF,TGCAGTGCTAGGACCGGGACAGGGGAATACGAGCAGTACTTC
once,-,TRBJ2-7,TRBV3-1,CASSPNTGFSYEQYF,TGTGCCAGCAGCCCCAACACAGGGTTTTCCTACGAGCAGTACTTC
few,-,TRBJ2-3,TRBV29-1,CSVVGQSRTDTQYF,TGCAGCGTTGTGGGGCAGAGCCGCACAGATACGCAGTATTTT
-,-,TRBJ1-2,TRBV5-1,CASSPREGGTYGYTF,TGCGCCAGCAGCCCCCGGGAGGGAGGAACCTATGGCTACACCTTC
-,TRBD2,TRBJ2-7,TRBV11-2,CASSLDRGTSGYEQYF,TGTGCCAGCAGCTTAGATCGAGGGACTAGCGGCTACGAGCAGTACTTC
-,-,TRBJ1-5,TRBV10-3,CAISGGNGQPQHF,TGTGCCATCAGTGGGGGAAACGGTCAGCCCCAGCATTTT
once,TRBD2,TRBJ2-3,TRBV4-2,CASSQPVSGGDTQYF,TGTGCCAGCAGCCAACCGGTTAGCGGGGGGGATACGCAGTATTTT
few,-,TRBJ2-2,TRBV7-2,CASSPNTGNTGELFF,TGTGCCAGCAGCCCAAATACAGGGAACACCGGGGAGCTGTTTTTT
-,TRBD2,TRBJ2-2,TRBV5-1,CASSLIAGDDTGELFF,TGCGCCAGCAGCTTGATAGCGGGGGACGACACCGGGGAGCTGTTTTTT
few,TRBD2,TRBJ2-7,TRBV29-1,CSVRTSSYEQYF,TGCAGCGTACGGACTAGCTCCTACGAGCAGTACTTC
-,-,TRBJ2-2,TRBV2,CASGSQGGTGELFF,TGTGCCAGCGGTTCGCAGGGGGGCACCGGGGAGCTGTTTTTT
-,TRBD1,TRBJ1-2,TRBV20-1,CSAGDSYGYTF,TGCAGTGCTGGGGACAGCTATGGCTACACCTTC
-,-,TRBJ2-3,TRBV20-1,CSAVPPGADTQYF,TGCAGTGCTGTACCCCCAGGGGCGGATACGCAGTATTTT
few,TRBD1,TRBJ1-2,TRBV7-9,CASSLPRDRDRYGYTF,TGTGCCAGCAGCTTGCCCCGGGACAGGGATCGCTATGGCTACACCTTC
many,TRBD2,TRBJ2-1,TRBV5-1,CASSLSGGTYNEQFF,TGTGCCAGCAGCTTAAGCGGGGGGACCTACAATGAGCAGTTCTTC
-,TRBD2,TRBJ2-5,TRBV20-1,CSARHSGRAGETQYF,TGCAGTGCTAGGCATAGCGGGAGGGCCGGGGAGACCCAGTACTTC
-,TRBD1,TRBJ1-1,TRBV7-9,CASRQGDTEAFF,TGTGCCAGCCGACAGGGGGACACTGAAGCTTTCTTT
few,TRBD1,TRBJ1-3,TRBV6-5,CASSYSRQGAGNTIYF,TGTGCCAGCAGTTACTCGCGACAGGGTGCTGGAAACACCATATATTTT
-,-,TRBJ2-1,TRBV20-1,CSATLSRDNEQFF,TGCAGTGCGACTCTGTCCCGGGACAATGAGCAGTTCTTC
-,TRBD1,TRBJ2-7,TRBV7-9,CASSRPGTGVSEQYF,TGTGCCAGCAGCCGGCCGGGGACAGGGGTCTCCGAGCAGTACTTC
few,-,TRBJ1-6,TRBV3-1,CASSQTPSAPLHF,TGTGCCAGCAGCCAAACACCCTCTGCACCCCTCCACTTT
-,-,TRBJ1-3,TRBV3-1,CASSRKSSGNTIYF,TGTGCCAGCAGCCGAAAGAGCTCTGGAAACACCATATATTTT
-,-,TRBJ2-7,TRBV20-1,CSARKGSFSYEQYF,TGCAGTGCTAGAAAAGGTTCGTTTTCCTACGAGCAGTACTTC
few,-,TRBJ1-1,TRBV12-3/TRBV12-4,CASTYSIEAFF,TGTGCCAGCACCTACAGTATTGAAGCTTTCTTT
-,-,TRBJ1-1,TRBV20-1,CSASGFTEAFF,TGCAGTGCTTCAGGGTTCACTGAAGCTTTCTTT
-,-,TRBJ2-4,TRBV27,CASSSLLAKNIQYF,TGTGCCAGCAGTTCACTACTAGCCAAAAACATTCAGTACTTC
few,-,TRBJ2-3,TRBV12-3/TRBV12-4,CASSFFSSSTDTQYF,TGTGCCAGCAGTTTCTTTTCCTCTAGCACAGATACGCAGTATTTT
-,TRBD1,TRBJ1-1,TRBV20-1,CSAKTGTGRNTEAFF,TGCAGTGCCAAGACCGGGACAGGGCGGAACACTGAAGCTTTCTTT
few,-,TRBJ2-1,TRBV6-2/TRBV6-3,CASSYSAGAQFF,TGTGCCAGCAGTTACTCGGCAGGGGCGCAGTTCTTC
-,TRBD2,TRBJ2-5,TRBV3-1,CASSLEPWGTRTQETQYF,TGTGCCAGCAGCCTTGAACCGTGGGGGACTAGGACCCAAGAGACCCAGTACTTC
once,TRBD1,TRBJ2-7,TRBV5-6,CASYRQGLSYEQYF,TGTGCCAGTTATAGACAGGGTCTTTCCTACGAGCAGTACTTC
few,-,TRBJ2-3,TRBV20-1,CSARDRRVTDTQYF,TGCAGTGCTAGAGATCGGCGGGTCACAGATACGCAGTATTTT
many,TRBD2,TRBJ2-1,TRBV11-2,CASSLVPSGTLPYNEQFF,TGTGCCAGCAGCTTGGTCCCTAGCGGGACCCTGCCGTACAATGAGCAGTTCTTC
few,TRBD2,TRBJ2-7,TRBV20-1,CSAGPQAGVNEQYF,TGCAGTGCTGGGCCACAAGCGGGGGTTAACGAGCAGTACTTC
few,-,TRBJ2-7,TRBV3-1,CASSHPILGVWKYF,TGTGCCAGCAGCCACCCTATCCTGGGCGTGTGGAAGTACTTC
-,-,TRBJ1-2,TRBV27,CARGPNGTSGYTF,TGTGCCAGGGGCCCAAACGGGACCAGTGGCTACACCTTC
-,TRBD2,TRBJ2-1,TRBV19,CASSIGPAGVYNEQFF,TGTGCCAGTAGTATAGGCCCAGCGGGAGTCTACAATGAGCAGTTCTTC